This T cell receptor beta chain was identified during a study of T-cell reconstitution after alpha-beta-depleted transplantation in children (dated by TCRdb to 2015 to 2016). About the study as a whole: T-cell immune reconstitution after TCRalphabeta/CD19-depleted allogeneic hematopoietic cell transplantation in children was quantitatively tracked in the study by means of TCR repertoire profiling.

The CDR3 sequence holds 15 residues, the cysteine and phenylalanine included. The read is trimmed to its CDR3 DNA, 45 bases read in frame from base 1. V loses 4 bases, J loses 8 bases, and the germline ends lie 18 bases apart. Library prep was done by PCR. Sequenced using an Illumina HiSeq 2500. TCR library preparation used molecular barcoding, with unique molecular identifiers applied to normalize quantification of the TCRbeta repertoire. The public reads were quality trimmed at Q25 with fastp and then assembled into clones with MiXCR by TCRdb, keeping productive beta chains. Duplicate CDR3 protein sequences are folded into a single record with the most common DNA and genes. A total of around 240,000 distinct CDR3 sequences appear in this sample, approximately 8% of them only once. The ten biggest clones cover 6.3% of the sample. This clonotype was found many times. Its target antigen remains unknown. Base qualities are missing; no much larger clone stands one base away.

General study outcomes and caveats: In some patients, high TCRbeta diversity at day 60 was attributed to recipient T cells and intrathymic progenitors that had survived conditioning. The apparently early recovery of alphabetaT-cell counts about two months after transplant reportedly depended on only several hundred rapidly expanded clones that came from non-depleted graft cells. The frequencies of hyperexpanded clones fell over the following months, and after one year, T-cell counts and TCRbeta diversity were mostly attributed to newly produced T cells.

The sample's treatment or condition, from its label and the paper: allogeneic hematopoietic cell transplantation with graft depleted of TCRalphabeta T cells and CD19 B cells. The transplant recipients were children given TCRalphabeta/CD19-depleted allogeneic hematopoietic cell grafts. The origin of this receptor is a male patient between 5 and 17 years old who had a stem cell transplant for acute lymphoblastic leukemia, so the T cells may come from the graft donor. The source material was PBMCs, mostly from graft donor cells, sampled 180 days after TCRalphabeta/CD19-depleted stem cell transplant. The chain joins TRBV23-1 to TRBJ2-4; the D gene assignment is perhaps TRBD1 or TRBD2, with each matching 5 bases. TRBV23-1 is an open reading frame whose function is uncertain. The DNA sequence is given as TGCGCCAGCAGTCCACTTAAGGGACCAACACACATTCAGTACTTC. Translation gives CASSPLKGPTHIQYF.